Listed below are T cell receptor beta chains from one sample, sequenced in a study of blood T cell repertoires in COVID-19. Sequencing was performed with immunoSEQ multiplex PCR; in TCRdb, only in-frame clones are kept and a portion is missing. The sample lists 170,000 or so clones, about 87% occurring once. The sample consisted of peripheral blood. The receptors here all came from a man in his 60s with COVID-19, enrolled during active disease. The CDR3 runs from the conserved cysteine through the conserved F or W. A D gene is named only where the DNA matches it firmly. For some rows the clone size is stated as once, few or many, or as a class when expanded; others skip it.

.,TRBJ1-1,TRBV10-1,.,TGCGCCAGCAGAGGGACACCGAACACTGAAGCTTTCTTT,CASRGTPNTEAFF
.,TRBJ2-1,TRBV24-1,TRBD2,TGTGCCACCAGTGATACCGGGACTAGCGGGATTGAGCAGTTCTTC,CATSDTGTSGIEQFF
once,TRBJ1-2,TRBV28,.,TGTGCCACCACGTACCAAAGGGGTAACTATGGCTACACCTTC,CATTYQRGNYGYTF
.,TRBJ1-2,TRBV27,TRBD1,TGTGCCAGCAGTTTATCGCGGCAGGACAGGAAAGGCTACACCTTC,CASSLSRQDRKGYTF
few,TRBJ1-5,TRBV24-1,.,TGTGCCACCAGTCCGGCAGGAGGTAATCAGCCCCAGCATTTT,CATSPAGGNQPQHF
.,TRBJ2-7,TRBV3-1/TRBV3-2,.,TGTGCCAGCAGCCATGCGGACTACGAGCAGTACTTC,CASSHADYEQYF
few,TRBJ2-5,TRBV7-3,TRBD1,TGTGCCAGCAGCTTAAGAGGGAGACAGGGGAGAGAGACCCAGTACTTC,CASSLRGRQGRETQYF
.,TRBJ2-3,TRBV5-1,TRBD2,TGCGCCAGCAGCCTTACCACTAGCGACACAGATACGCAGTATTTT,CASSLTTSDTDTQYF
.,TRBJ2-2,TRBV28,.,TGTGCCAGCAGTTTAGCGGGGCTGGGCACCGGGGAGCTGTTTTTT,CASSLAGLGTGELFF
.,TRBJ2-2,TRBV27,.,TGTGCCAGCAGTTCCCTAATTAACCGAGCCACCGGGGAGCTGTTTTTT,CASSSLINRATGELFF
.,TRBJ2-1,TRBV6-5,TRBD2,TGTGCCAGCAGTCAACAGACGGGAGGTGGTGAGCAGTTCTTC,CASSQQTGGGEQFF
once,TRBJ2-1,TRBV5-1,TRBD2,TGCGCCAGCAGCACCCAAGGACTAGTTGTCAATGAGCAGTTCTTC,CASSTQGLVVNEQFF
.,TRBJ1-2,TRBV13,TRBD1,TGTGCCAGCAGCTTAGCGGAGACAGGGCCCTATGGCTACACCTTC,CASSLAETGPYGYTF
.,TRBJ2-1,TRBV18,.,TGTGCCAGCTCACATGATGGAGCTTACAATGAGCAGTTCTTC,CASSHDGAYNEQFF
few,TRBJ2-7,TRBV19,.,TGTGCCAGTAGTATTGGGCCCTCAACCTACGAGCAGTACTTC,CASSIGPSTYEQYF
.,TRBJ2-5,TRBV2,.,TGTGCCAGCAGGGGGGGTACCGGGGCGGCGAGGGAGACCCAGTACTTC,CASRGGTGAARETQYF
.,TRBJ2-1,TRBV24-1,TRBD2,TGTGCCACCAGTGATTCGGGACTAGATGTAGATGAGCAGTTCTTC,CATSDSGLDVDEQFF
.,TRBJ1-3,TRBV15,TRBD1,TGTGCCACCAGCAGAGATTCCCAGGGGGCTGGAAACACCATATATTTT,CATSRDSQGAGNTIYF
.,TRBJ1-3,TRBV11-2,.,TGTGCCAGCAGACCTACAGGGCGGAACACCATATATTTT,CASRPTGRNTIYF
.,TRBJ1-1,TRBV18,.,TGTGCCAGCTCACAAGGACAGATTGGTACTGAAGCTTTCTTT,CASSQGQIGTEAFF
.,TRBJ1-1,TRBV5-1,.,TGCGCCAGCAGCTCCTCCGAGCCTATAAGCACTGAAGCTTTCTTT,CASSSSEPISTEAFF
.,TRBJ1-4,TRBV5-6,.,TGTGCCAGCAGCCCCGGCGGGGCAACTAATGAAAAACTGTTTTTT,CASSPGGATNEKLFF
.,TRBJ2-5,TRBV4-1,.,TGCGCCAGCAGCCAAGGACTATCCGAGACCCAGTACTTC,CASSQGLSETQYF
.,TRBJ1-2,TRBV28,.,TGTGCCAGCAGCGGGGGCTATGGCTACACCTTC,CASSGGYGYTF
.,TRBJ2-4,TRBV21-1,.,TGTGCCAGCAGCCCGAAGTCGAGGAACATTCAGTACTTC,CASSPKSRNIQYF
.,TRBJ2-1,TRBV29-1,TRBD1,TGCAGCGTGAAGATACCGGGACAGGGGCAACAGTTCTTC,CSVKIPGQGQQFF
once,TRBJ2-7,TRBV5-1,TRBD1,TGCGCCAGCAGCTTGGCCCCAGGGGGGACAGGGGGCGAGCAGTACTTC,CASSLAPGGTGGEQYF
.,TRBJ2-3,TRBV2,.,TGTGCCAGCAGCCACGGGCGGACACCCCCACAGGATACGCAGTATTTT,CASSHGRTPPQDTQYF
.,TRBJ1-5,TRBV28,.,TGTGCCAGCAGCAATACGGGGGGTAATAGGATTTATGGCAATCAGCCCCAGCATTTT,CASSNTGGNRIYGNQPQHF
.,TRBJ2-7,TRBV10-3,.,TGTGCTATGGGGCGACAGCCCTACGAGCAGTACTTC,CAMGRQPYEQYF
once,TRBJ2-2,TRBV27,TRBD1,TGTGCCAGCAGTTTACGACAGGGTCCCGGGGAGCTGTTTTTT,CASSLRQGPGELFF
once,TRBJ1-5,TRBV3-1/TRBV3-2,.,TGTGCCAGCAGCCCGGGGTTTTCTTATCAGCCCCAGCATTTT,CASSPGFSYQPQHF
.,TRBJ1-2,TRBV19,TRBD1,TGTGCCAGTAGTATCAGGGGGCGGTTAGGATATGGCTACACCTTC,CASSIRGRLGYGYTF
.,TRBJ1-1,TRBV3-1/TRBV3-2,TRBD1,TGTGCCAGCAGCACACAGGGGGCAGAGTCTGAAGCTTTCTTT,CASSTQGAESEAFF
.,TRBJ1-1,TRBV7-9,.,TGTGCCAGCAGCCCCCGGGACAACGTTCTGCCCACTGAAGCTTTCTTT,CASSPRDNVLPTEAFF
.,TRBJ2-5,TRBV15,.,TGTGCCACCAGCAGAGCCCAGGTTGGGACCCAGTACTTC,CATSRAQVGTQYF
.,TRBJ1-1,TRBV7-2,.,TGTGCCAGCAGCTTAGGCGGGTTTCGAGCTTTCTTT,CASSLGGFRAFF
.,TRBJ2-1,TRBV9,TRBD2,TGTGCCAGCAGCGTAGAGGGGAGCGGGAGTCTCTACAATGAGCAGTTCTTC,CASSVEGSGSLYNEQFF
once,TRBJ1-5,TRBV7-2,.,TGTGCCAGCAGCAAAGGGGGTAGCAATCAGCCCCAGCATTTT,CASSKGGSNQPQHF
.,TRBJ1-2,TRBV12-3/TRBV12-4,.,TGTGCCAGCAGTCTTCAGGGAAACTATGGCTACACCTTC,CASSLQGNYGYTF
once,TRBJ2-3,TRBV18,TRBD2,TGTGCCAGCCCACGCCGCGGTGGCGGGGGGAACTTGGATACGCAGTATTTT,CASPRRGGGGNLDTQYF
.,TRBJ1-1,TRBV10-1,.,TGCGCCAGCAGTGAATCCCCGACAGGCACTGAAGCTTTCTTT,CASSESPTGTEAFF
.,TRBJ1-2,TRBV2,TRBD1,TGTGCCAGCAGTAGGGGCACAGGGGGCGGCTACACCTTC,CASSRGTGGGYTF
few,TRBJ2-1,TRBV5-1,TRBD1,TGCGCCAGCAGCTTAACAGGGGAAAACTACAATGAGCAGTTCTTC,CASSLTGENYNEQFF